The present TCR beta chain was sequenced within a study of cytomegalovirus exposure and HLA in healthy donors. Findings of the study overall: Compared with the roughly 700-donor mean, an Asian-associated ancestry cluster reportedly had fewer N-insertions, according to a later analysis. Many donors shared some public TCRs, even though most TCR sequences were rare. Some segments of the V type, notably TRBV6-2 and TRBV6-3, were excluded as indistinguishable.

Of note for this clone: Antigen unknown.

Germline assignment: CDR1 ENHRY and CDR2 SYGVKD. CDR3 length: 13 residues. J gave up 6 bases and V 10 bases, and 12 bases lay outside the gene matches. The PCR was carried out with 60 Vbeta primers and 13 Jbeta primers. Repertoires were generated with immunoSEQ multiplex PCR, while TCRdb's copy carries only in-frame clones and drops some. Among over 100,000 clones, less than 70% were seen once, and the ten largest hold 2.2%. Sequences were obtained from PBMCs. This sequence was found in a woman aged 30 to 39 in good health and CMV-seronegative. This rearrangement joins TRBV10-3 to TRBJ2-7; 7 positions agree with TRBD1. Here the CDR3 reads CASGQAKGGEQYF. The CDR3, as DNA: TGTGCCAGCGGACAGGCCAAAGGCGGCGAGCAGTACTTC.